The 32 T cell receptor beta chains listed next were all sequenced from one sample in a study of T cell responses to AZD1222 COVID-19 vaccine. The data were produced by immunoSEQ multiplex PCR, yet TCRdb's version contains in-frame clones alone and is incomplete. The sample has approximately 67,000 clones, roughly four fifths seen once. The sample consisted of peripheral blood, taken 28 days after the second AZD1222 dose. The receptors were sampled from an adult who received the AZD1222 COVID-19 vaccine.

The CDR3 loop reads CASRNGGIYEQYF. The CDR3 DNA follows: TGTGCCAGCAGAAATGGAGGGATCTACGAGCAGTACTTC. The chain has TRBV6-5 and TRBJ2-7; D perhaps matches TRBD2 (6 bases). V was shortened by 6 bases and J by 3 bases, with 12 bases between the two germline ends. The CDR3 length is 13 residues. The germline gives CDR1 MNHEY, CDR2 SVGAGI.

The chain is built from TRBV6-2 or TRBV6-3 and TRBJ2-3, with TRBD2 matching over 12 bases. Germline CDR1 reads MNHEY; CDR2 reads SVGEGT. With 2 bases clipped from V and 0 bases from J, the junction kept 6 bases outside the gene matches. This CDR3 has 18 amino acids. The CDR3 here is CASSYQATSGGSTDTQYF. Here the CDR3 DNA reads TGTGCCAGCAGTTACCAAGCAACTAGCGGGGGGAGCACAGATACGCAGTATTTT.

The chain carries TRBV9 and TRBJ2-2; 11 bases are a match to TRBD2. There are 15 residues in the CDR3. Germline V CDR1 and CDR2: SGDLS, YYNGEE. J lost 9 bases, V lost 3 bases, and 7 bases had no gene match. CDR3 DNA sequence: TGTGCCAGCAGCGCGGGACTAGCGGAACACCGGGAGCTGTTTTTT. Residues: CASSAGLAEHRELFF. The whole variable domain, remainder taken from reference TRBV9 and TRBJ2-2, is DSGVTQTPKHLITATGQRVTLRCSPRSGDLSVYWYQQSLDQGLQFLIQYYNGEERAKGNILERFSAQQFPDLHSELNLSSLELGDSALYFCASSAGLAEHRELFFGEGSRLTVL.

The V gene is TRBV4-2, the J gene TRBJ2-2; TRBD2 is a possible D gene (6 bases). The CDR3 contains 13 residues. Germline loops: CDR1 LGHNA, CDR2 YNFKEQ. V lost 7 bases to trimming and J lost 7 bases, with 13 bases between them. In DNA form, the CDR3 reads TGTGCCAGCACCCCTCCGGGGGTCGGGGAGCTGTTTTTT. This translates into CASTPPGVGELFF.

The chain couples TRBV11-3 to TRBJ2-1; 9 bases are a match to TRBD1. The V segment lost 3 bases and the J segment 6 bases; nucleotides outside the gene matches: 6. The CDR3 is made up of 15 amino acids. Germline CDR1 SGHNT, CDR2 YENEEA. The CDR3: CASSLGQGHSNEQFF. The CDR3, as DNA: TGTGCCAGCAGCTTGGGACAGGGACACTCCAATGAGCAGTTCTTC.

The table lists this clone with a count of one. The V gene is TRBV29-1, the J gene TRBJ1-1; 9 nucleotides line up with TRBD1. The V gene's germline CDR1 is SQVTM and CDR2 ANQGSEA. This CDR3 region has 15 residues. The ends lost 7 bases at V and 11 bases at J; junction bases unmatched: 20. The CDR3 loop is CSAEPSGTGLGGAFF. The CDR3 nucleotides are TGCAGCGCCGAGCCCAGCGGGACAGGGCTTGGCGGGGCTTTCTTT.

The chain combines TRBV4-3 with TRBJ1-4, with unresolved D. Trimming left V 5 bases short and J 3 bases short, with 16 bases between. Germline CDR1 is LGHNA and CDR2 is YSLEER. The length of the CDR3 is 16 residues. In nucleotides, the CDR3 is TGCGCCAGCAGCTTCCGACACGGGAGCGCTAATGAAAAACTGTTTTTT. It is translated as CASSFRHGSANEKLFF.

The chain links TRBV2 to TRBJ1-5; D remains unclear. The germline V and J ends were trimmed by 3 bases and 0 bases, with 9 bases remaining between them. The CDR3 totals 15 residues. Germline CDR1 SNHLY, CDR2 FYNNEI. The CDR3 coding sequence is TGTGCCAGCAGTGATGTACAGTATAGCAATCAGCCCCAGCATTTT. This encodes CASSDVQYSNQPQHF.

V gene TRBV10-3 combines with J gene TRBJ1-2, with a tentative D call TRBD1 (5 bases). V lost 2 bases and J lost 8, with 15 bases in between. The CDR3 is 14 residues long. Germline V lookup: CDR1 ENHRY, CDR2 SYGVKD. The CDR3 nucleotides read TGTGCCATCAGTGAGGGGGAAGGGGCTCGGGGCTACACCTTC. Translation gives CAISEGEGARGYTF.

V and J are TRBV3-1 (or the pseudogene TRBV3-2) and TRBJ1-2, with D possibly TRBD1 on 6 matching bases. CDR3 length equals 15 residues. V lost 3 bases and J 1 base, leaving 12 bases between the germline ends. Germline V gene data show CDR1 as LGHDT and CDR2 as YNNKEL (reference sequence). The CDR3 reads CASSQGDILNYGYTF. CDR3 coding DNA: TGTGCCAGCAGCCAGGGGGACATCCTTAACTATGGCTACACCTTC.

The chain couples TRBV12-3 or TRBV12-4 to TRBJ1-5; no firm D call. This CDR3 is built from 12 residues. V was trimmed by 5 bases and J by 1 base, leaving 3 bases between them. CDR3 protein: CASSRSNQPQHF. The CDR3 coding sequence is TGTGCCAGCAGTAGGAGCAATCAGCCCCAGCATTTT.

For the CDR3, the DNA is TGCGCCAGCAGCAGCGGGGCCATTCCCCGACAAGAGACCCAGTACTTC. Protein product: CASSSGAIPRQETQYF. The chain uses TRBV5-1 and TRBJ2-5; 7 positions match TRBD2. Trimming at V came to 4 bases and at J to 2 bases, leaving 11 bases not matched to a gene. The germline gives CDR1 SGHRS, CDR2 YFSETQ. The CDR3 is 16 residues long.

This chain joins TRBV3-1 (or the pseudogene TRBV3-2) and TRBJ1-3; D ambiguous. V was cut by 1 base and J by 4 bases, with 11 bases left in between. The germline CDR1 and CDR2 sequences are LGHDT and YNNKEL (reference sequence). The CDR3 covers 15 residues. The CDR3 sequence: CASSQGAGPGNTIYF. The DNA for the CDR3 is TGTGCCAGCAGCCAAGGGGCCGGGCCCGGAAACACCATATATTTT.

J is TRBJ1-2 and V is TRBV19; D gene ambiguous. Trimming stripped 1 base from V and 2 bases from J, with 8 bases between. This CDR3 is built from 14 residues. CDR1 and CDR2 from the germline V gene are LNHDA and SQIVND (reference sequence). The CDR3, as DNA: TGTGCCAGTAGTATAGCCGCCGGGAACTATGGCTACACCTTC. Residues: CASSIAAGNYGYTF.

This sequence joins TRBV2 and TRBJ1-1; 9 bases fit TRBD1. Germline CDR1 and CDR2: SNHLY and FYNNEI. V dropped 1 base and J dropped 5; count of bases not matched to a gene: 5. The CDR3 is 15 amino acids. The CDR3, as DNA: TGTGCCAGCAGTGAAGAGGGGACAGGGTTAACTGAAGCTTTCTTT. Its translation: CASSEEGTGLTEAFF.

The chain couples TRBV30 to TRBJ1-2, with a weak D call TRBD1 (5 bases). The V and J ends lost 2 bases and 8 bases respectively, with 12 bases between them. This CDR3 spans 12 amino acids. Germline V CDR1 and CDR2: GTSNPN, SVGIG (reference sequence). The CDR3 nucleotides are TGTGCCTGGAGTCCGCGGGGGATAGGCTACACCTTC. Its protein is CAWSPRGIGYTF.

The rearrangement joins TRBV6-2 or TRBV6-3 to TRBJ1-2; D unclear. Germline values: CDR1 MNHEY, CDR2 SVGEGT. The V and J ends lost 5 bases and 12 bases respectively, with 16 bases between them. The CDR3 totals 12 residues. The CDR3 loop is CASSGRESRHTF. DNA for the CDR3: TGTGCCAGCAGTGGAAGGGAGTCTCGCCACACCTTC.

The chain links TRBV4-3 to TRBJ1-2, with a possible D match to TRBD1 (5 bases). The CDR3 extends over 14 amino acids. Germline V CDR1 and CDR2: LGHNA, YSLEER. The V end was cut by 3 bases, the J end by 8 bases, with 16 bases between. The CDR3 region is CASSHTEGPGGYTF. The CDR3 DNA is TGCGCCAGCAGCCATACCGAGGGGCCGGGAGGCTACACCTTC.

The CDR3 sequence: CASDTGTANTGELFF. As DNA, the CDR3 is TGTGCCAGTGATACCGGGACAGCGAACACCGGGGAGCTGTTTTTT. The J gene is TRBJ2-2, the V gene TRBV19; 7 bases line up with TRBD1. The CDR3 runs 15 residues. V shed 8 bases and J 0 bases; nucleotides not matched to a gene: 6. Germline CDR1 and CDR2: LNHDA and SQIVND (reference sequence).

This clone has just one count. J is TRBJ1-5 and V is TRBV7-2; D is ambiguous. V was cut by 1 base and J by 3 bases, with 7 bases left in between. Germline CDR1 is SGHTA and CDR2 is FQGNSA. The CDR3 covers 14 residues. CDR3: CASSLGANNQPQHF. The CDR3 DNA sequence: TGTGCCAGCAGCTTAGGTGCGAACAATCAGCCCCAGCATTTT.

The rearrangement joins TRBV30 to TRBJ2-1, with TRBD2 matching over 11 bases. The V and J ends lost 0 bases and 6 bases, in that order; junction bases with no gene match: 4. CDR1 and CDR2 from the germline V gene are GTSNPN and SVGIG (reference sequence). This CDR3 is built from 15 residues. The CDR3 sequence: CAWSVKTSGGNEQFF. The CDR3 bases are TGTGCCTGGAGTGTAAAAACTAGCGGGGGCAATGAGCAGTTCTTC.

The chain recombines TRBV12-3 or TRBV12-4 with TRBJ1-2; perhaps TRBD1 as D (6 bases). The CDR3 length is 12 residues. Trimming pared 3 bases from V and 6 bases from J, leaving 8 bases between. CDR3 sequence: CASSFQGNGYTF. The CDR3 DNA reads TGTGCCAGCAGTTTTCAGGGGAATGGCTACACCTTC.

V usage is TRBV19 and J usage is TRBJ2-6; no reliable D call. The germline CDR1 and CDR2 sequences are LNHDA and SQIVND (reference sequence). The CDR3 runs 17 residues. Trimming shortened V by 6 bases and J by 0 bases, and 15 bases separated the two germline ends. In DNA form, the CDR3 reads TGTGCCAGTAGCCCATCACCCGGCGTCTCTGGGGCCAACGTCCTGACTTTC. This gives the protein CASSPSPGVSGANVLTF.

This clone appeared many times. This chain joins TRBV4-3 and TRBJ1-6; 7 nucleotides match TRBD1. Germline V gene lookup returns CDR1 LGHNA and CDR2 YSLEER. This CDR3 comprises 16 residues. V shed 8 bases and J 6 bases; nucleotides not matched to a gene: 13. CDR3 DNA sequence: TGCGCCAGCTCCAACGACAGGGTAAAAAGTAATTCACCCCTCCACTTT. It yields the protein CASSNDRVKSNSPLHF.

This clone occurred once. The J gene is TRBJ2-5, the V gene TRBV6-6; no clear D. Trimming cost V 4 bases and J 2 bases, with 11 bases left between them. The CDR3 totals 14 residues. CDR1 MNHNY and CDR2 SVGAGI come from the germline V gene (reference sequence). The CDR3 loop reads CASSLGQPQETQYF. DNA for the CDR3: TGTGCCAGCAGTTTGGGCCAACCTCAAGAGACCCAGTACTTC.

The V call is TRBV2, the J call TRBJ1-2, with TRBD1 matching 8 bases. In germline, CDR1 is SNHLY, CDR2 FYNNEI. V was clipped by 7 bases and J by 3 bases; unmatched bases: 10. This CDR3 region has 15 residues. The CDR3 region has the DNA TGTGCCAGCACCGAGGGGGCAGGGGGCTACTATGGCTACACCTTC. This gives the protein CASTEGAGGYYGYTF.

This chain joins TRBV19 and TRBJ2-3, with 7 bases that match TRBD1. Germline values: CDR1 LNHDA, CDR2 SQIVND (reference sequence). The CDR3 runs to 14 residues. With 4 bases clipped from V and 6 bases from J, the junction kept 7 bases outside the gene matches. The CDR3 reads CASSTTGTGDTQYF. DNA of the CDR3: TGTGCCAGTAGTACGACAGGGACGGGCGATACGCAGTATTTT.

This sequence joins TRBV19 and TRBJ1-5, with 10 nucleotides matching TRBD1. V shed 6 bases and J 6 bases; nucleotides not matched to a gene: 2. The CDR3 extends over 13 amino acids. Germline CDR1 LNHDA, CDR2 SQIVND (reference sequence). The CDR3 loop is CASSRTGGQPQHF. The DNA for the CDR3 is TGTGCCAGTAGCCGGACAGGGGGTCAGCCCCAGCATTTT.

This clone is medium-sized in the sample. The chain combines TRBV6-4 with TRBJ2-2, with D possibly TRBD1 on 6 matching bases. The germline V gene has CDR1 MRHNA and CDR2 SNTAGT. The CDR3 sequence is 13 residues long. With 6 bases removed from V and 3 bases from J, the gap between germline ends came to 8 bases. CDR3 region: CASRGQYTGELFF. CDR3 in DNA: TGTGCCAGCAGAGGACAGTACACCGGGGAGCTGTTTTTT.

This clone was detected only a few times. This chain connects TRBV7-9 to TRBJ1-2; 7 positions match TRBD1. This CDR3 spans 14 amino acids. CDR1 is SEHNR, CDR2 FQNEAQ, per germline (reference sequence). J lost 6 bases, V lost 4 bases, and 8 bases had no gene match. CDR3 region: CASSSGGRAHGYTF. CDR3 in DNA: TGTGCCAGCAGCTCAGGGGGGAGGGCCCATGGCTACACCTTC.

J is TRBJ1-1 and V is TRBV30; TRBD1 might be the D (6 bases). Germline V gene data show CDR1 as GTSNPN and CDR2 as SVGIG (reference sequence). V shed 2 bases and J shed 5 bases, with 9 bases lying between them. CDR3 length: 12 amino acids. CDR3 nucleotides: TGTGCCTGGAGTCAGGGGTGGACTGAAGCTTTCTTT. Encoded protein: CAWSQGWTEAFF.

This clone was detected once. Distinct nucleotide sequences in the sample also encode this CDR3. The chain couples TRBV29-1 to TRBJ1-1, with 8 bases fitting TRBD1. Germline values: CDR1 SQVTM, CDR2 ANQGSEA. This CDR3 contains 15 residues. Trimming took 7 bases from V and 0 from J; bases not matched to a gene: 10. The chain's CDR3 is CSGRQGWGMNTEAFF. CDR3 sequence (DNA): TGCAGCGGCAGACAGGGGTGGGGCATGAACACTGAAGCTTTCTTT.